This passage covers 21 T cell receptor beta chains from one sample sequenced in a study of shared T cell receptors in the human thymus. Measured with immunoSEQ multiplex PCR; TCRdb has only the in-frame clones, and not every one. The sample holds roughly 710,000 clones, 80% to 90% seen once. Another study also made use of these data, one on human thymus T cells.

Sample: thymocytes. These receptors all stem from a girl younger than two with a congenital heart defect.

The chain recombines TRBV25-1 with TRBJ1-2; 7 nucleotides match TRBD1. V trimming: 1 base; J trimming: 4 bases; junction bases outside the gene matches: 6. CDR1 MGHDK and CDR2 SYGVNS come from the germline V gene. The CDR3 contains 15 residues. In nucleotides, the CDR3 is TGTGCCAGCAGTGAATTTAGGGCAGGGGGCTATGGCTACACCTTC. This gives the protein CASSEFRAGGYGYTF.

About this clone itself: Other DNA variants within this sample encode the same CDR3. CDR3 in amino acids: CASSLQGHYGYTF. The CDR3 nucleotides are TGTGCCAGCAGCCTACAGGGACACTATGGCTACACCTTC. The chain links TRBV28 to TRBJ1-2, with a weak D call TRBD1 (6 bases). Trimming cost V 6 bases and J 3 bases, with 11 bases left between them. The germline CDR1 and CDR2 sequences are MDHEN and SYDVKM. The CDR3 length is 13 residues.

This sequence joins TRBV27 and TRBJ1-2; 7 bases line up with TRBD1. The V gene end was trimmed by 5 bases and the J gene end by 8 bases; junction bases not matched to a gene: 8. This CDR3 is 13 amino acids long. Germline V gene data show CDR1 as MNHEY and CDR2 as SMNVEV (reference sequence). The CDR3 sequence is CASSIGGAGGYTF. CDR3 DNA sequence: TGTGCCAGCAGTATAGGGGGCGCGGGGGGCTACACCTTC.

The rearrangement joins TRBV27 to TRBJ2-1, with TRBD2 matching 10 bases. Germline CDR1 is MNHEY and CDR2 is SMNVEV (reference sequence). With 5 bases clipped from V and 2 bases from J, the junction kept 24 bases outside the gene matches. The CDR3 spans 22 residues. This CDR3 reads CASSRSDHLAGETSLTYNEQFF. The CDR3 DNA sequence: TGTGCCAGCAGTCGATCAGACCACCTAGCGGGGGAAACGAGTTTGACCTACAATGAGCAGTTCTTC.

This clone was seen a few times. This rearrangement joins TRBV7-9 to TRBJ2-1; 10 nucleotides match TRBD1. The CDR3 runs to 17 residues. From germline, CDR1 is SEHNR and CDR2 FQNEAQ (reference sequence). J gave up 8 bases and V 1 base, and 11 bases lay outside the gene matches. The CDR3 loop is CASSLEGGDRGLHEQFF. The CDR3 DNA is TGTGCCAGCAGCTTAGAGGGGGGGGACAGGGGTCTCCATGAGCAGTTCTTC.

The rearrangement links TRBV6-4 to TRBJ1-2; the D is unclear. The V and J ends lost 4 bases and 6 bases respectively, with 6 bases between them. The germline CDR1 and CDR2 sequences are MRHNA and SNTAGT. This CDR3 comprises 11 residues. CDR3 loop: CASSGGNGYTF. In DNA, the CDR3 is TGTGCCAGCAGTGGAGGGAATGGCTACACCTTC.

The chain combines TRBV4-1 with TRBJ1-2; TRBD1 aligns across 7 bases. The germline gives CDR1 MGHRA, CDR2 YSYEKL. V was clipped by 3 bases and J by 2 bases; unmatched bases: 9. The CDR3 sequence is 16 residues long. CDR3 DNA sequence: TGCGCCAGCAGCCACAACGTCGGACAGGAAAACTATGGCTACACCTTC. This translates into CASSHNVGQENYGYTF.

The chain recombines TRBV7-3 with TRBJ2-7, with a possible D match to TRBD1 (5 bases). The length of the CDR3 is 17 residues. Per germline, CDR1 SGHTA and CDR2 FQGTGA. V was shortened by 5 bases and J by 0 bases, with 20 bases between the two germline ends. CDR3 nucleotide sequence: TGTGCCAGCAGCCCTACCGGACACGGCCCTGACTCCTACGAGCAGTACTTC. It encodes CASSPTGHGPDSYEQYF.

Written as DNA, the CDR3 is TGTGCCAGCAGCTTAGGGGACAGGGCGAGGGGTGAGAGATATGGCTACACCTTC. Translation gives CASSLGDRARGERYGYTF. The rearrangement links TRBV7-2 to TRBJ1-2; 9 bases are a match to TRBD1. Germline-derived CDR1 and CDR2 are SGHTA and FQGNSA. This CDR3 has 18 amino acids. Trimming at V came to 1 base and at J to 5 bases, leaving 14 bases not matched to a gene.

For this clone: Other DNA sequences in the same sample also yield this CDR3. The chain employs TRBV5-1 and TRBJ1-2; possible D gene TRBD1, 6 bases. Germline V gene data show CDR1 as SGHRS and CDR2 as YFSETQ. The CDR3 is made up of 14 amino acids. Trimming took off 2 bases at V and 2 bases at J, with 10 bases between the two ends. The CDR3 DNA follows: TGCGCCAGCAGCTTAGGACAGTCCAACTATGGCTACACCTTC. Translating gives CASSLGQSNYGYTF.

This clone was observed a few times. The rearrangement links TRBV6-5 to TRBJ1-4; D gene uncertain. The germline V gene has CDR1 MNHEY and CDR2 SVGAGI. The CDR3 covers 14 residues. V lost 7 bases and J lost 5, with 14 bases in between. CDR3 nucleotides: TGTGCCAGCAAAAGAACCGCGCCGAATGAAAAACTGTTTTTT. This gives the protein CASKRTAPNEKLFF.

The chain combines TRBV15 with TRBJ1-2, with 8 positions matching TRBD1. The CDR3 is made up of 14 amino acids. Looked up from germline, CDR1 is LNHNV and CDR2 is YYDKDF (reference sequence). Trimming took 5 bases from V and 6 from J; bases not matched to a gene: 8. CDR3: CATSSPRTGNGYTF. Here the CDR3 DNA reads TGTGCCACCAGCTCCCCCCGGACAGGGAATGGCTACACCTTC.

This rearrangement joins TRBV7-2 to TRBJ2-3; the match to TRBD2 covers 11 bases. V lost 6 bases, J lost 0 bases, and 5 bases stayed unmatched. Germline CDR1 reads SGHTA; CDR2 reads FQGNSA. CDR3 length: 16 amino acids. This CDR3 reads CASRKTSGASTDTQYF. In DNA form, the CDR3 reads TGTGCCAGCAGAAAGACTAGCGGGGCGAGCACAGATACGCAGTATTTT. The full variable domain, with the rest looked up from reference TRBV7-2 and TRBJ2-3, is GAGVSQSPSNKVTEKGKDVELRCDPISGHTALYWYRQSLGQGLEFLIYFQGNSAPDKSGLPSDRFSAERTGGSVSTLTIQRTQQEDSAVYLCASRKTSGASTDTQYFGPGTRLTVL.

Comment on this clone: Additional DNA sequences in this sample encode the identical CDR3. The rearrangement links TRBV9 to TRBJ2-1; 9 bases align to TRBD2. The V gene's germline CDR1 is SGDLS and CDR2 YYNGEE. There are 13 residues in the CDR3. The junction had 2 bases not matched to a gene; V was cut back by 2 bases and J by 8 bases. CDR3 sequence reads: CASSVRGGDEQFF. The CDR3 region has the DNA TGTGCCAGCAGCGTTCGCGGGGGGGATGAGCAGTTCTTC.

The chain employs TRBV4-1 and TRBJ2-7; perhaps TRBD1 as D (6 bases). The germline V and J ends were trimmed by 4 bases and 2 bases, with 12 bases remaining between them. Germline lookup yields CDR1 MGHRA and CDR2 YSYEKL. CDR3 length: 14 residues. The CDR3, as DNA: TGCGCCAGCAGCCCCGGGACACGGCCCTACGAGCAGTACTTC. This gives the protein CASSPGTRPYEQYF.

CDR3 amino acids: CASSFYRGPMNTEAFF. The DNA for the CDR3 is TGTGCCAGCAGCTTTTACAGGGGCCCCATGAACACTGAAGCTTTCTTT. The V gene is TRBV7-2, the J gene TRBJ1-1; 7 nucleotides match TRBD1. The V gene end was trimmed by 3 bases and the J gene end by 0 bases; junction bases not matched to a gene: 7. There are 16 residues in the CDR3. CDR1 and CDR2 (germline): SGHTA, FQGNSA.

V and J are TRBV4-3 and TRBJ1-1; possibly TRBD1 for D (6 bases). Germline V gene data show CDR1 as LGHNA and CDR2 as YSLEER. This CDR3 is 20 amino acids long. V lost 0 bases, J lost 5 bases, and 28 bases lay in between. CDR3 coding DNA: TGCGCCAGCAGCCAAGATTTCCGGGGATCGACGGGACACCATGAAACTGAAGCTTTCTTT. It translates to CASSQDFRGSTGHHETEAFF.

The chain recombines TRBV7-6 with TRBJ1-2; TRBD1 agrees at 9 bases. Trimming removed 9 bases from V and 8 bases from J; junction bases left unmatched: 22. This CDR3 spans 17 amino acids. CDR1 is SGHVS and CDR2 is FNYEAQ in the germline V gene. As DNA, the CDR3 is TGTGCCAGATGGGCCCTAAGGACAGGGGAAGGGATTTGGGGCTACACCTTC. Its protein product is CARWALRTGEGIWGYTF.

The gene calls are TRBV5-5 and TRBJ1-5; D is perhaps TRBD1 (5 bases). V lost 7 bases, J lost 4 bases, and 12 bases lay in between. Germline CDR1 reads SGHKS; CDR2 reads YYEKEE (reference sequence). The CDR3 is 13 residues long. CDR3 nucleotide sequence: TGTGCCAGCTGCGGGGGGGTTAATCAGCCCCAGCATTTT. The encoded protein is CASCGGVNQPQHF.

The rearrangement links TRBV28 to TRBJ1-5; 9 bases map to TRBD1. With 5 bases clipped from V and 5 bases from J, the junction kept 10 bases outside the gene matches. The CDR3 extends over 16 amino acids. Germline-derived CDR1 and CDR2 are MDHEN and SYDVKM. DNA for the CDR3: TGTGCCAGCAGTCTCTGTCCCGGGACAGGGCATCAGCCCCAGCATTTT. This translates into CASSLCPGTGHQPQHF.

V and J are TRBV5-8 and TRBJ2-4; D call uncertain. The germline V gene encodes CDR1 SGHTS and CDR2 YDEGEE. Deletions cut 4 bases from V and 1 base from J, with 12 bases between. The CDR3 length is 15 residues. CDR3 residues: CASSLPSGAKNIQYF. The CDR3 DNA sequence: TGTGCCAGCAGCCTTCCTAGTGGGGCCAAAAACATTCAGTACTTC.